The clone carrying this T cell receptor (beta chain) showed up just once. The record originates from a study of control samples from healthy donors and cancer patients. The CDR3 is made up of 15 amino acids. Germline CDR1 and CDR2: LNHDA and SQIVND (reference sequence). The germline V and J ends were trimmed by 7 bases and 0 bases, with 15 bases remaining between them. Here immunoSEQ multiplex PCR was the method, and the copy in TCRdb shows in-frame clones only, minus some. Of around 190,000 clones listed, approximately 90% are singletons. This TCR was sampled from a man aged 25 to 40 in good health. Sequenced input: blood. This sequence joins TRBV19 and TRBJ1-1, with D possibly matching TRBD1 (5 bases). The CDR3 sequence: CASKLTDGMNTEAFF. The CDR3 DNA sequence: TGTGCCAGTAAGCTGACAGACGGTATGAACACTGAAGCTTTCTTT. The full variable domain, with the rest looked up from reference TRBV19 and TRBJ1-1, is DGGITQSPKYLFRKEGQNVTLSCEQNLNHDAMYWYRQDPGQGLRLIYYSQIVNDFQKGDIAEGYSVSREKKESFPLTVTSAQKNPTAFYLCASKLTDGMNTEAFFGQGTRLTVV.